A selection of T cell receptor beta chains follows, all from one sample in a study of beta chain features in type 1 diabetes. TCRdb's copy holds only in-frame clones and misses some; the assay was immunoSEQ multiplex PCR. The sample carries 130,000 or so clones, 9% recorded once. Specimen: central memory CD4+ T cells from blood. The source is a man between 25 and 39 years old with type 1 diabetes. CDR3s include the opening cysteine and the closing phenylalanine or tryptophan. A D gene is named only where the DNA matches it firmly. Only some rows state a clone size, as once, few, many or a class for expanded clones.

CDR3 protein	CDR3 DNA	J gene	clone size	D gene	V gene
CASSGTGEDYEQYF	TGTGCCAGCAGTGGGACAGGGGAGGACTACGAGCAGTACTTC	TRBJ2-7	-	TRBD1	TRBV6-6
CASSQTGQQGETQYF	TGCGCCAGCAGCCAAACGGGACAACAGGGAGAGACCCAGTACTTC	TRBJ2-5	-	-	TRBV4-3
CASSGFDEKLFF	TGTGCCAGCTCCGGGTTCGATGAAAAACTGTTTTTT	TRBJ1-4	-	-	TRBV28
CASSPARGGEKLFF	TGTGCCAGCAGTCCGGCCCGGGGGGGTGAAAAACTGTTTTTT	TRBJ1-4	-	-	TRBV2
CSVAAGQLQETQYF	TGCAGCGTGGCTGCGGGACAGTTGCAAGAGACCCAGTACTTC	TRBJ2-5	-	-	TRBV29-1
CASSYGRGSYNEQFF	TGTGCCAGCAGTTACGGGCGGGGCTCCTACAATGAGCAGTTCTTC	TRBJ2-1	-	-	TRBV6-6
CASSQEFASGGDTQYF	TGCGCCAGCAGCCAAGAGTTCGCTAGCGGGGGAGATACGCAGTATTTT	TRBJ2-3	few	TRBD2	TRBV4-3
CASSYGGGGDTQYF	TGTGCCAGCAGTTACGGTGGGGGGGGAGATACGCAGTATTTT	TRBJ2-3	-	TRBD2	TRBV6-5
CASRPSGSGYEQYF	TGTGCCAGCAGACCATCAGGGTCGGGTTACGAGCAGTACTTC	TRBJ2-7	few	-	TRBV6-5
CASSEYPTGQGADYGYTF	TGTGCCAGCAGTGAATACCCCACCGGACAGGGGGCAGACTATGGCTACACCTTC	TRBJ1-2	few	TRBD1	TRBV6-1
CAWGAGFETQYF	TGTGCCTGGGGGGCAGGATTCGAGACCCAGTACTTC	TRBJ2-5	-	-	TRBV30
CASRQGKAETQYF	TGTGCCAGCAGGCAGGGTAAAGCAGAGACCCAGTACTTC	TRBJ2-5	-	-	TRBV28
CASSVVGGRADTQYF	TGTGCCAGCAGCGTAGTAGGAGGGAGAGCAGATACGCAGTATTTT	TRBJ2-3	few	-	TRBV9
CASSVGASGGAQETQYF	TGTGCCAGCAGCGTAGGGGCTAGCGGGGGGGCCCAAGAGACCCAGTACTTC	TRBJ2-5	-	TRBD2	TRBV9
CASSLDWDRVTEQYF	TGCGCCAGCAGCTTGGACTGGGACAGGGTGACCGAGCAGTACTTC	TRBJ2-7	-	TRBD1	TRBV5-1
CASSPAGTSGGVLDTQYF	TGCGCCAGCAGCCCCGCCGGGACTAGCGGGGGGGTTCTAGATACGCAGTATTTT	TRBJ2-3	-	TRBD2	TRBV5-1
CASESGNQETQYF	TGTGCCAGCGAAAGCGGGAACCAAGAGACCCAGTACTTC	TRBJ2-5	-	TRBD2	TRBV2
CTSSQELASESRETQYF	TGCACCAGCAGCCAAGAATTAGCTAGCGAGTCTAGAGAGACCCAGTACTTC	TRBJ2-5	few	-	TRBV1
CASSPPSGADTQYF	TGTGCCAGCTCACCACCTAGCGGGGCAGATACGCAGTATTTT	TRBJ2-3	few	TRBD2	TRBV18
CAISYTGTSSSSYNEQFF	TGTGCCATCAGTTACACCGGGACTAGTTCAAGCTCCTACAATGAGCAGTTCTTC	TRBJ2-1	few	TRBD2	TRBV10-3
CASSVDVNSYEQYF	TGTGCCAGCAGCGTAGATGTCAACTCCTACGAGCAGTACTTC	TRBJ2-7	few	-	TRBV9
CAWTLGGNSPLHF	TGTGCCTGGACCCTGGGAGGTAATTCACCCCTCCACTTT	TRBJ1-6	-	-	TRBV30
CASSLGAGNSYEQYF	TGTGCCAGCAGTTTAGGGGCGGGGAACTCCTACGAGCAGTACTTC	TRBJ2-7	-	-	TRBV28
CASSDRELYNEQFF	TGTGCCAGCAGTGACAGGGAATTATACAATGAGCAGTTCTTC	TRBJ2-1	few	-	TRBV2
CASSPKSGGGTETQYF	TGTGCCAGCAGCCCTAAGTCGGGCGGGGGGACGGAGACCCAGTACTTC	TRBJ2-5	-	TRBD2	TRBV5-4
CAISELGPEGQPQHF	TGTGCCATCAGTGAGTTGGGCCCGGAGGGTCAGCCCCAGCATTTT	TRBJ1-5	few	-	TRBV10-3
CASRSGGSYEQYF	TGTGCCAGCAGATCAGGGGGCTCCTACGAGCAGTACTTC	TRBJ2-7	-	TRBD1	TRBV28
CASSHGQQETQYF	TGTGCCAGCAGCCATGGACAGCAAGAGACCCAGTACTTC	TRBJ2-5	many	-	TRBV11-1
CASSLRGISGNTIYF	TGTGCCAGCAGCCTTCGGGGGATCTCTGGAAACACCATATATTTT	TRBJ1-3	few	-	TRBV7-9
CASSYSPGGEDTQYF	TGTGCCAGCAGTTACTCCCCTGGGGGGGAAGATACGCAGTATTTT	TRBJ2-3	-	TRBD2	TRBV6-6
CASSAGLMNTEAFF	TGTGCCAGCAGCGCGGGGCTCATGAACACTGAAGCTTTCTTT	TRBJ1-1	many	-	TRBV11-2
CASSTETGAGTEAFF	TGCGCCAGCAGCACGGAGACAGGGGCAGGGACTGAAGCTTTCTTT	TRBJ1-1	many	TRBD1	TRBV5-1
CASSPGHTTDTQYF	TGTGCCAGCAGTCCGGGACACACGACAGATACGCAGTATTTT	TRBJ2-3	few	-	TRBV7-3
CASSLLSQIRYGYTF	TGTGCCAGCAGCTTATTGAGCCAAATCCGCTATGGCTACACCTTC	TRBJ1-2	few	-	TRBV7-9
CASSGGQGSVRNTIYF	TGTGCCAGCAGCGGTGGACAGGGGTCGGTACGAAACACCATATATTTT	TRBJ1-3	-	TRBD1	TRBV9
CATSSSIQPQHF	TGTGCCACCAGCAGTTCAATTCAGCCCCAGCATTTT	TRBJ1-5	few	-	TRBV15
CAWAGGGSTDTQYF	TGTGCCTGGGCCGGCGGGGGGAGCACAGATACGCAGTATTTT	TRBJ2-3	-	TRBD2	TRBV30
CASSIQTYRGISYEQYF	TGTGCCAGCAGCATACAAACCTACAGGGGAATCTCCTACGAGCAGTACTTC	TRBJ2-7	-	-	TRBV21-1
CASSPPGYGYTF	TGTGCCAGCAGCCCCCCAGGGTATGGCTACACCTTC	TRBJ1-2	many	-	TRBV28
CASSRGETQYF	TGTGCCAGTAGTAGGGGGGAGACGCAGTATTTT	TRBJ2-3	few	-	TRBV19
CASSSDLDSPYEQYF	TGCGCCAGCAGCTCCGATCTTGACAGTCCCTACGAGCAGTACTTC	TRBJ2-7	many	-	TRBV5-1
CASSVTSASYEQYF	TGTGCCAGCAGTGTCACTAGCGCCTCCTACGAGCAGTACTTC	TRBJ2-7	few	TRBD2	TRBV9
CASRAGTGYEGTEAFF	TGTGCCAGCAGGGCCGGGACAGGGTACGAGGGCACTGAAGCTTTCTTT	TRBJ1-1	-	TRBD1	TRBV5-4
CASSQGWRETQYF	TGTGCCAGTAGTCAGGGGTGGCGAGAGACCCAGTACTTC	TRBJ2-5	-	-	TRBV19
CASSGGSDTQYF	TGTGCCAGCAGCGGGGGGTCCGATACGCAGTATTTT	TRBJ2-3	few	-	TRBV11-2
CASSATGTYEQYF	TGTGCCAGCAGTGCTACAGGGACCTACGAGCAGTACTTC	TRBJ2-7	few	-	TRBV28
CASSPRDSRSPLHF	TGTGCCAGCAGCCCTCGGGACAGTAGGTCACCCCTCCACTTT	TRBJ1-6	-	TRBD1	TRBV7-9
CASSLEGQVYGYTF	TGCGCCAGCAGCTTGGAGGGACAGGTCTATGGCTACACCTTC	TRBJ1-2	few	TRBD1	TRBV5-1
CASSPGQGSYEQYF	TGTGCCAGCAGCCCGGGACAGGGCTCCTACGAGCAGTACTTC	TRBJ2-7	-	TRBD1	TRBV4-2
CASSQDTPRGRRANSPLHF	TGCGCCAGCAGCCAAGATACCCCCCGGGGGAGGAGAGCCAATTCACCCCTCCACTTT	TRBJ1-6	-	-	TRBV4-3
CAISGTGRLNQPQHF	TGTGCCATCAGTGGGACAGGGAGGTTGAATCAGCCCCAGCATTTT	TRBJ1-5	-	TRBD1	TRBV10-3
CASSSMAQETQYF	TGTGCCAGCAGCTCAATGGCACAAGAGACCCAGTACTTC	TRBJ2-5	few	-	TRBV7-3
CASSPGGIYEQYF	TGTGCCAGCAGCCCGGGGGGGATCTACGAGCAGTACTTC	TRBJ2-7	-	TRBD2	TRBV25-1